The rows below give T cell receptor beta chains drawn from one sample of a study of blood T cell repertoires in COVID-19. Clones were sequenced by immunoSEQ multiplex PCR, and TCRdb holds only the in-frame ones, with some missing. Counted here are roughly 100,000 clones, about 90% occurring once; the ten biggest clones make up approximately 6.2%. Input material: peripheral blood. The receptor source for this set is a human donor in a cohort sampled during active COVID-19. Each CDR3 is given with its conserved first and last residue. The D gene is left open where the match is weak. Only some rows state a clone size, as once, few, many or a class for expanded clones.

clone_size: .
d_call: .
v_call: TRBV9
j_call: TRBJ2-7
cdr3_aa: CASSDDRSYEQYF
cdr3_nt: TGTGCCAGCAGCGACGACAGGTCCTACGAGCAGTACTTC

clone_size: once
d_call: TRBD1
v_call: TRBV2
j_call: TRBJ2-3
cdr3_aa: CASSGQGASDTQYF
cdr3_nt: TGTGCCAGCTCAGGACAGGGGGCTTCAGATACGCAGTATTTT

clone_size: .
d_call: TRBD1
v_call: TRBV12-5
j_call: TRBJ2-6
cdr3_aa: CASGLSRDSTSGANVLTF
cdr3_nt: TGTGCTAGTGGTTTGAGCCGGGACAGCACCTCTGGGGCCAACGTCCTGACTTTC

clone_size: .
d_call: TRBD1
v_call: TRBV6-5
j_call: TRBJ2-7
cdr3_aa: CASSLGQETYEQYF
cdr3_nt: TGTGCCAGCAGCTTGGGACAGGAAACCTACGAGCAGTACTTC

clone_size: few
d_call: TRBD2
v_call: TRBV2
j_call: TRBJ2-7
cdr3_aa: CASSERLAGIEFLDF
cdr3_nt: TGTGCCAGCAGTGAAAGACTAGCGGGAATAGAATTTTTGGACTTC

clone_size: .
d_call: TRBD1
v_call: TRBV7-8
j_call: TRBJ2-1
cdr3_aa: CASIQGGTGVYNEQFF
cdr3_nt: TGTGCCAGCATCCAGGGCGGGACAGGGGTCTACAATGAGCAGTTCTTC

clone_size: .
d_call: TRBD1
v_call: TRBV5-1
j_call: TRBJ2-2
cdr3_aa: CASSLAGTGNTGELFF
cdr3_nt: TGCGCCAGCAGCTTAGCCGGGACAGGGAACACCGGGGAGCTGTTTTTT

clone_size: .
d_call: .
v_call: TRBV3-1/TRBV3-2
j_call: TRBJ1-2
cdr3_aa: CASSLGGQGRYGYTF
cdr3_nt: TGTGCCAGCAGCCTGGGCGGGCAGGGGCGTTATGGCTACACCTTC

clone_size: .
d_call: TRBD2
v_call: TRBV19
j_call: TRBJ2-7
cdr3_aa: CASSINVAGPYEQYF
cdr3_nt: TGTGCCAGTAGTATAAACGTAGCGGGTCCCTACGAGCAGTACTTC

clone_size: .
d_call: TRBD2
v_call: TRBV27
j_call: TRBJ2-7
cdr3_aa: CASSLIAGVVYEQYF
cdr3_nt: TGTGCCAGCAGTTTGATAGCGGGAGTTGTCTACGAGCAGTACTTC

clone_size: .
d_call: TRBD1
v_call: TRBV6-4
j_call: TRBJ1-4
cdr3_aa: CASSRQGGEKLFF
cdr3_nt: TGTGCCAGCAGCCGACAGGGCGGTGAAAAACTGTTTTTT

clone_size: .
d_call: .
v_call: TRBV27
j_call: TRBJ2-1
cdr3_aa: CASSLLGRANEQFF
cdr3_nt: TGTGCCAGCAGTTTATTGGGCAGGGCGAATGAGCAGTTCTTC

clone_size: .
d_call: .
v_call: TRBV25-1
j_call: TRBJ1-6
cdr3_aa: CASSVDRADNSPLHF
cdr3_nt: TGTGCCAGCAGTGTGGACAGAGCCGATAATTCACCCCTCCACTTT

clone_size: .
d_call: TRBD1
v_call: TRBV24-1
j_call: TRBJ2-2
cdr3_aa: CATSDSDRGNTGELFF
cdr3_nt: TGTGCCACCAGTGATTCAGACAGGGGCAACACCGGGGAGCTGTTTTTT

clone_size: .
d_call: TRBD1
v_call: TRBV5-1
j_call: TRBJ2-2
cdr3_aa: CASTRTGGLAGELFF
cdr3_nt: TGCGCCAGCACCAGGACAGGGGGTCTGGCCGGGGAGCTGTTTTTT

clone_size: .
d_call: TRBD1
v_call: TRBV3-1/TRBV3-2
j_call: TRBJ1-2
cdr3_aa: CASSQASDRGYNQYGYTF
cdr3_nt: TGTGCCAGCAGCCAAGCGAGTGACAGGGGCTACAACCAATATGGCTACACCTTC

clone_size: .
d_call: .
v_call: TRBV4-1
j_call: TRBJ1-1
cdr3_aa: CATGGHKNTEAFF
cdr3_nt: TGCGCCACGGGCGGACATAAGAACACTGAAGCTTTCTTT

clone_size: once
d_call: TRBD1
v_call: TRBV27
j_call: TRBJ2-7
cdr3_aa: CASSPTGGLTYEQYF
cdr3_nt: TGTGCCAGCAGTCCGACAGGGGGCCTTACCTACGAGCAGTACTTC

clone_size: .
d_call: TRBD1
v_call: TRBV9
j_call: TRBJ1-6
cdr3_aa: CASSVEDRGFYNSPLHF
cdr3_nt: TGTGCCAGCAGCGTAGAGGACAGGGGGTTTTATAATTCACCCCTCCACTTT

clone_size: .
d_call: .
v_call: TRBV28
j_call: TRBJ1-2
cdr3_aa: CASSSERASYTF
cdr3_nt: TGTGCCAGCAGTTCAGAGAGGGCGAGCTACACCTTC

clone_size: .
d_call: .
v_call: TRBV6-5
j_call: TRBJ1-2
cdr3_aa: CASSYGGAGGYTF
cdr3_nt: TGTGCCAGCAGTTACGGGGGCGCTGGTGGCTACACCTTC

clone_size: .
d_call: TRBD2
v_call: TRBV7-9
j_call: TRBJ2-2
cdr3_aa: CASSPGLAGGDGELFF
cdr3_nt: TGTGCCAGCAGCCCTGGACTAGCGGGAGGGGACGGGGAGCTGTTTTTT

clone_size: .
d_call: TRBD1
v_call: TRBV24-1
j_call: TRBJ1-2
cdr3_aa: CATSDPGTGDYGYTF
cdr3_nt: TGTGCCACCAGTGATCCGGGGACAGGGGACTATGGCTACACCTTC

clone_size: .
d_call: TRBD2
v_call: TRBV20-1
j_call: TRBJ2-2
cdr3_aa: CSASVGRRLTGELFF
cdr3_nt: TGCAGTGCTAGTGTCGGGAGGCGGCTCACCGGGGAGCTGTTTTTT

clone_size: .
d_call: .
v_call: TRBV7-2
j_call: TRBJ1-5
cdr3_aa: CASSLFGGVGNQPQHF
cdr3_nt: TGTGCCAGCAGCTTATTTGGGGGGGTAGGCAATCAGCCCCAGCATTTT

clone_size: few
d_call: .
v_call: TRBV19
j_call: TRBJ2-7
cdr3_aa: CASSSHLQGRIYEQYF
cdr3_nt: TGTGCCAGTAGTTCCCACCTACAGGGACGGATTTACGAGCAGTACTTC

clone_size: .
d_call: .
v_call: TRBV7-9
j_call: TRBJ2-7
cdr3_aa: CASSFTTGSTEQYF
cdr3_nt: TGTGCCAGCAGCTTTACTACCGGGTCAACCGAGCAGTACTTC

clone_size: .
d_call: .
v_call: TRBV9
j_call: TRBJ2-2
cdr3_aa: CASSDGRANTGELFF
cdr3_nt: TGTGCCAGCAGCGACGGGAGAGCGAACACCGGGGAGCTGTTTTTT

clone_size: .
d_call: .
v_call: TRBV7-3
j_call: TRBJ2-3
cdr3_aa: CASSYGTTDTQYF
cdr3_nt: TGTGCCAGCAGCTACGGGACTACAGATACGCAGTATTTT

clone_size: .
d_call: .
v_call: TRBV6-5
j_call: TRBJ1-2
cdr3_aa: CASSYIYPENYGYTF
cdr3_nt: TGTGCCAGCAGTTACATTTATCCAGAAAACTATGGCTACACCTTC

clone_size: .
d_call: TRBD1
v_call: TRBV29-1
j_call: TRBJ1-5
cdr3_aa: CSVLTGYSNQPQHF
cdr3_nt: TGCAGCGTTTTGACAGGGTATAGCAATCAGCCCCAGCATTTT

clone_size: .
d_call: TRBD2
v_call: TRBV24-1
j_call: TRBJ2-5
cdr3_aa: CATSVASGGGRYF
cdr3_nt: TGTGCCACCAGTGTGGCTAGCGGGGGGGGAAGGTACTTC

clone_size: .
d_call: .
v_call: TRBV6-5
j_call: TRBJ2-2
cdr3_aa: CASSKKTGYTGELFF
cdr3_nt: TGTGCCAGCAGTAAAAAAACAGGGTACACCGGGGAGCTGTTTTTT

clone_size: .
d_call: TRBD1
v_call: TRBV3-1/TRBV3-2
j_call: TRBJ2-5
cdr3_aa: CASSSGQVETQYF
cdr3_nt: TGTGCCAGCAGCTCTGGACAGGTAGAGACCCAGTACTTC

clone_size: .
d_call: .
v_call: TRBV5-4
j_call: TRBJ2-5
cdr3_aa: CASSLSQGGQTQYF
cdr3_nt: TGTGCCAGCAGCTTGTCGCAGGGCGGACAGACCCAGTACTTC

clone_size: .
d_call: .
v_call: TRBV24-1
j_call: TRBJ2-1
cdr3_aa: CATSGSGGAVPHEQFF
cdr3_nt: TGTGCCACCAGTGGCAGTGGGGGCGCCGTACCCCATGAGCAGTTCTTC

clone_size: .
d_call: TRBD2
v_call: TRBV28
j_call: TRBJ2-5
cdr3_aa: CASSSGLAEETQYF
cdr3_nt: TGTGCCAGCAGTTCGGGACTAGCGGAAGAGACCCAGTACTTC

clone_size: .
d_call: TRBD2
v_call: TRBV28
j_call: TRBJ2-7
cdr3_aa: CASSLLGTSGFSYEQYF
cdr3_nt: TGTGCCAGCAGCCTCCTTGGGACTAGCGGGTTCTCCTACGAGCAGTACTTC

clone_size: .
d_call: TRBD1
v_call: TRBV2
j_call: TRBJ1-1
cdr3_aa: CARDRVGEAFF
cdr3_nt: TGTGCCAGGGACAGGGTCGGAGAGGCTTTCTTT

clone_size: .
d_call: TRBD2
v_call: TRBV4-1
j_call: TRBJ2-7
cdr3_aa: CASSQFTSGTYEQYF
cdr3_nt: TGCGCCAGCAGCCAGTTTACTAGCGGGACCTACGAGCAGTACTTC

clone_size: .
d_call: .
v_call: TRBV4-2
j_call: TRBJ2-3
cdr3_aa: CASSQWGGRSSTDTQYF
cdr3_nt: TGTGCCAGCAGCCAATGGGGGGGCCGTTCTAGCACAGATACGCAGTATTTT

clone_size: .
d_call: .
v_call: TRBV5-1
j_call: TRBJ1-4
cdr3_aa: CASSFGQINEKLFF
cdr3_nt: TGCGCCAGCAGCTTTGGGCAGATTAATGAAAAACTGTTTTTT

clone_size: many
d_call: .
v_call: TRBV6-5
j_call: TRBJ2-5
cdr3_aa: CASSTGETQYF
cdr3_nt: TGTGCCAGCAGCACGGGGGAGACCCAGTACTTC

clone_size: .
d_call: TRBD2
v_call: TRBV7-6
j_call: TRBJ2-5
cdr3_aa: CASSLMGLADQETQYF
cdr3_nt: TGTGCCAGCAGCTTAATGGGACTAGCGGACCAAGAGACCCAGTACTTC

clone_size: .
d_call: .
v_call: TRBV6-5
j_call: TRBJ2-7
cdr3_aa: CASSLTSPGVSYEQYF
cdr3_nt: TGTGCCAGCAGTTTAACCTCTCCCGGGGTATCCTACGAGCAGTACTTC